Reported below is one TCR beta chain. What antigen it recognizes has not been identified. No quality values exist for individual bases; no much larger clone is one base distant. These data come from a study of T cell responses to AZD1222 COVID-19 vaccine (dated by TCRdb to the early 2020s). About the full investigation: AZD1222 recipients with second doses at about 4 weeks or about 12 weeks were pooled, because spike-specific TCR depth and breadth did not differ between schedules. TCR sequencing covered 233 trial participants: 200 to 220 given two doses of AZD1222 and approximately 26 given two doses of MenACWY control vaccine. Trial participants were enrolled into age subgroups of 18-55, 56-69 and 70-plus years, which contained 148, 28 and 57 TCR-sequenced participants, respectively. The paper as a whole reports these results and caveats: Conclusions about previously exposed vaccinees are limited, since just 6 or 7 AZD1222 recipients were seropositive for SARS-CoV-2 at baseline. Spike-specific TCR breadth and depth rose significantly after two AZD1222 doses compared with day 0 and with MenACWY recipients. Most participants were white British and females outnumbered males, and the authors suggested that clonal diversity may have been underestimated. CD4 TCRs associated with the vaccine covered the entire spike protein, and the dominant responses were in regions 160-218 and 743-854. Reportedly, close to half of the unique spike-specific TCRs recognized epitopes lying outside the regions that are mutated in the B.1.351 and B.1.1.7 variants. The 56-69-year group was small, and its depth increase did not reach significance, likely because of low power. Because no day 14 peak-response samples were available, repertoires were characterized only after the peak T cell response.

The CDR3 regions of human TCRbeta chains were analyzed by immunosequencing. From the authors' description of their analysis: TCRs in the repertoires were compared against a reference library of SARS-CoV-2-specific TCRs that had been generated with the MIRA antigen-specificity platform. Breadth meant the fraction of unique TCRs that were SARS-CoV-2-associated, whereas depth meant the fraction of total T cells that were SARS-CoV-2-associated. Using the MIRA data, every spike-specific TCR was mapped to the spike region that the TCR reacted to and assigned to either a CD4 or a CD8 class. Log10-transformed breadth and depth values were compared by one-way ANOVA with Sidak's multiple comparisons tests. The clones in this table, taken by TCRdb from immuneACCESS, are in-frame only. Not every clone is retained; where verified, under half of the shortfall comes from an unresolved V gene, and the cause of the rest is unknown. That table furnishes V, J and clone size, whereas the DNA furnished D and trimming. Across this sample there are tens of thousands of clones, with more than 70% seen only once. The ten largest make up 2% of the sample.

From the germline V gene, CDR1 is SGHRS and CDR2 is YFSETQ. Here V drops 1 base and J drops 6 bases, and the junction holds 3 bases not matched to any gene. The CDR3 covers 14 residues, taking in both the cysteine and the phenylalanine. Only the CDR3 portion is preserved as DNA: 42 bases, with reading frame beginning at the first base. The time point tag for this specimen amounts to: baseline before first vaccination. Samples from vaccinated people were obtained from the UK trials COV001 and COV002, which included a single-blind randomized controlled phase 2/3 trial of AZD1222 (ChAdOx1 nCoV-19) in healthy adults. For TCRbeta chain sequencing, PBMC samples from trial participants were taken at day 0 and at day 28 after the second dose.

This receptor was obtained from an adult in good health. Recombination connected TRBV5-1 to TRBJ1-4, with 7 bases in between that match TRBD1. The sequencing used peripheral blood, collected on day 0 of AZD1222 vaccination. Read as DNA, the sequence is TGCGCCAGCAGCTTGACAGGGGACGATGAAAAACTGTTTTTT. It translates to CASSLTGDDEKLFF.